Sequencing of this T cell receptor (beta chain) was carried out in a study of patients and donors after allogeneic stem cell transplantation. TCRdb called the RT-PCR reads again in MiXCR, with one record for every CDR3 protein. The data contain about 960,000 distinct CDR3 sequences, about a sixth of them singletons. This clonotype came up a few times. Material for sequencing was blood, either unsorted or a sorted T cell fraction (not recorded which). This clonotype was obtained from a human donor who was either an allogeneic HSCT recipient or a stem cell or donor lymphocyte infusion donor (not recorded which). It is not recorded whose cells these are; they may come from a transplant donor.

The CDR3 loop is CASSQAKGDTEAFF. DNA for the CDR3: TGTGCCAGCAGCCAAGCTAAGGGGGACACTGAAGCTTTCTTT. The chain has TRBV4-2 and TRBJ1-1; D possibly corresponds to TRBD1 (6 bases). With 1 base removed from V and 3 bases from J, the gap between germline ends came to 9 bases. The germline V gene has CDR1 LGHNA and CDR2 YNFKEQ. The CDR3 length is 14 residues.